The present entry profiles one TCR beta chain with its context. Antigen unknown. Clones were read by immunoSEQ multiplex PCR, and TCRdb kept only the in-frame ones, dropping some. The sample has 150,000 to 200,000 clones; roughly 86% are singletons. The CDR3 sequence is 15 residues long. The V and J ends lost 3 bases and 4 bases, in that order; junction bases with no gene match: 6. Looked up from germline, CDR1 is KGHSH and CDR2 is LQKENI. The source of the sample is a study of cytomegalovirus exposure and HLA in healthy donors. Study overall: The same platform used for the 666 first-cohort repertoires was also used for the roughly 120 validation repertoires, as a later analysis reported.

Study results and caveats: The study designated fewer than 200 TCR beta chains cytomegalovirus-associated. High sensitivity and specificity were reportedly achieved when the classifier diagnosed cytomegalovirus status. One later analysis, an examination of the roughly 130 validation repertoires, found that first-cohort TCR clusters tended to co-occur in them.

The material sequenced was PBMCs. The receptor comes from a woman aged 18-35 years in good health and CMV-seronegative. The V gene is TRBV18, the J gene TRBJ2-7; TRBD2 aligns across 10 bases. For the CDR3, the DNA is TGTGCCAGCTCACCGGGGATAGCGGGAGGATACGAGCAGTACTTC. Its translation: CASSPGIAGGYEQYF.